The sequence of this TCR beta chain was determined in a study of a mutant IDH1 vaccine in newly diagnosed glioma. The method was immunoSEQ multiplex PCR; TCRdb's version includes in-frame clones alone and lacks a portion of them. The table has tens of thousands of clones, approximately 85% seen once; the top ten hold approximately 5%. Time point given: baseline, week 1 (first vaccination visit). Treatment meaning: pre-vaccination baseline after standard-of-care therapy. After removal of 3 bases from V and 1 base from J, the junction contained 15 bases not matched to a gene. Looked up from germline, CDR1 is LGHNA and CDR2 is YNFKEQ. The CDR3 is made up of 21 amino acids.

The specimen comprised PBMCs, sampled from a glioma patient treated with radiotherapy, temozolomide or both. This sequence originates from a man aged 35-49 years with glioma. The chain links TRBV4-2 to TRBJ2-3; TRBD2 matches at 14 bases. CDR3 coding DNA: TGTGCCAGCAGCCACGACTCCCGGGGGACTAGCGGGAGTGGGGGCACAGATACGCAGTATTTT. Amino acid sequence: CASSHDSRGTSGSGGTDTQYF.